The entry that follows covers one TCR beta chain sequence. Its target is unknown. The data were obtained in a study of blood T cells in healthy people across ages. Study information: Researchers report that template switching captured about one barcoded beta molecule per two T cells. Study observations and caveats: Researchers judged that diversity estimates from one million T cells fell short of true values.

Healthy Russian Caucasian donors spanned ages about 6 to 90 years. Then a second PCR, running about 7 to 11 cycles, was carried out with a sample-barcoded 5' primer and a J-beta primer mix. A 12-random-nucleotide template-switch adaptor tagged each cDNA molecule. MiXCR, run by TCRdb on the 5' RACE reads, gives a single entry per CDR3 protein. The table has 1.5 million or so distinct CDR3 sequences, about 43% seen once. Trimming shortened V by 3 bases and J by 1 base, and 12 bases separated the two germline ends. In germline, CDR1 is DFQATT, CDR2 SNEGSKA (reference sequence). The CDR3 sequence is 14 residues long.

The chain links TRBV20-1 to TRBJ1-1; D remains unclear. What was sequenced was blood. This receptor was taken from a young woman in good health. The CDR3 DNA reads TGCAGTGCTAGTACGGGGATACCGAACACTGAAGCTTTCTTT. Translated, it gives CSASTGIPNTEAFF.